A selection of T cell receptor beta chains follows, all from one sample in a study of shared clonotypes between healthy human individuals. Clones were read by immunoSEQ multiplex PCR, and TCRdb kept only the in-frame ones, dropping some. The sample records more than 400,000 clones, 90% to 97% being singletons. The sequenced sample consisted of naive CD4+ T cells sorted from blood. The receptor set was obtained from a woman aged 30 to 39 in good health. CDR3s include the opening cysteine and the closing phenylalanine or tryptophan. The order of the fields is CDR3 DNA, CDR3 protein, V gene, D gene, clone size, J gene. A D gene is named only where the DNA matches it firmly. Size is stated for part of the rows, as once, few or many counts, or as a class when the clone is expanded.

cdr3_nt: TGTGCCAGCAGTACAAGACAGGTTGGGAGTGAAAAACTGTTTTTT
cdr3_aa: CASSTRQVGSEKLFF
v_call: TRBV28
d_call: NA
clone_size: NA
j_call: TRBJ1-4

cdr3_nt: TGTGCCAGCAGTTTAATAGACACAGATACGCAGTATTTT
cdr3_aa: CASSLIDTDTQYF
v_call: TRBV28
d_call: NA
clone_size: NA
j_call: TRBJ2-3

cdr3_nt: TGTGCCAGCAGGGGACTAGCGGGGGTCCACAATGAGCAGTTCTTC
cdr3_aa: CASRGLAGVHNEQFF
v_call: TRBV11-2
d_call: TRBD2
clone_size: NA
j_call: TRBJ2-1

cdr3_nt: TGTGCCAGTAGTACCCTTGGACAGGGTTTGGGTGGCTACACCTTC
cdr3_aa: CASSTLGQGLGGYTF
v_call: TRBV19
d_call: TRBD1
clone_size: NA
j_call: TRBJ1-2

cdr3_nt: TGTGCCAGCAGTATTATCCGACCCGGACAGGGTGGTTGGCATGGCTACACCTTC
cdr3_aa: CASSIIRPGQGGWHGYTF
v_call: TRBV27
d_call: TRBD1
clone_size: NA
j_call: TRBJ1-2

cdr3_nt: TGTGCCATCATGACAGGGAACGCTGGAAACACCATATATTTT
cdr3_aa: CAIMTGNAGNTIYF
v_call: TRBV10-3
d_call: TRBD1
clone_size: NA
j_call: TRBJ1-3

cdr3_nt: TGTGCCACCAGCAGAGATAGGTACCAAGAGACCCAGTACTTC
cdr3_aa: CATSRDRYQETQYF
v_call: TRBV15
d_call: NA
clone_size: NA
j_call: TRBJ2-5

cdr3_nt: TGCGCCAGCAGCCACGGATCTGATACGCAGTATTTT
cdr3_aa: CASSHGSDTQYF
v_call: TRBV10-1
d_call: NA
clone_size: NA
j_call: TRBJ2-3

cdr3_nt: TGCGCCAGCAGCCAAGACAGGGGCTCCTACAATGAGCAGTTCTTC
cdr3_aa: CASSQDRGSYNEQFF
v_call: TRBV4-1
d_call: NA
clone_size: NA
j_call: TRBJ2-1

cdr3_nt: TGTGCCAGCACCCTCAGCGGGAGTGGTGCCTCCGAGCAGTACTTC
cdr3_aa: CASTLSGSGASEQYF
v_call: TRBV27
d_call: TRBD2
clone_size: NA
j_call: TRBJ2-7

cdr3_nt: TGTGCCAGCAGTCACAGGGTTACTAATGAAAAACTGTTTTTT
cdr3_aa: CASSHRVTNEKLFF
v_call: TRBV28
d_call: NA
clone_size: NA
j_call: TRBJ1-4

cdr3_nt: TGTGCCAGCAGCTTAGATTGGGGCGGAAATGAAGCTTTCTTT
cdr3_aa: CASSLDWGGNEAFF
v_call: TRBV11-2
d_call: NA
clone_size: NA
j_call: TRBJ1-1

cdr3_nt: TGTGCCAGCAGTTTACATCAGGGGGCGGGTCAGCCCCAGCATTTT
cdr3_aa: CASSLHQGAGQPQHF
v_call: TRBV28
d_call: TRBD1
clone_size: NA
j_call: TRBJ1-5

cdr3_nt: TGTGCCAGCAGCTTGGGAGGTGAGGGTGAAAAACTGTTTTTT
cdr3_aa: CASSLGGEGEKLFF
v_call: TRBV5-4
d_call: NA
clone_size: NA
j_call: TRBJ1-4

cdr3_nt: TGCGCCAGCAGCCGCCTAGCGGGGGTTGAGCAGTTCTTC
cdr3_aa: CASSRLAGVEQFF
v_call: TRBV4-1
d_call: TRBD2
clone_size: once
j_call: TRBJ2-1

cdr3_nt: TGTGCCAGCAGTGTGGACAGGGGGCGGGAAAAACTGTTTTTT
cdr3_aa: CASSVDRGREKLFF
v_call: TRBV2
d_call: TRBD1
clone_size: NA
j_call: TRBJ1-4

cdr3_nt: TGTGCCAGCTCACCACCTAGACTAGCGGGAGGTTACGAGCAGTACTTC
cdr3_aa: CASSPPRLAGGYEQYF
v_call: TRBV18
d_call: TRBD2
clone_size: NA
j_call: TRBJ2-7

cdr3_nt: TGTGCCTGGAGCGTCTCTGGGAGCGGCTACACCTTC
cdr3_aa: CAWSVSGSGYTF
v_call: TRBV30
d_call: NA
clone_size: few
j_call: TRBJ1-2

cdr3_nt: TGTGCCAGCAGCCACTCCCCGGATACGCAGTATTTT
cdr3_aa: CASSHSPDTQYF
v_call: TRBV7-9
d_call: NA
clone_size: NA
j_call: TRBJ2-3

cdr3_nt: TGTGCCAGCAGTGAACAGCCTTTGAACACTGAAGCTTTCTTT
cdr3_aa: CASSEQPLNTEAFF
v_call: TRBV2
d_call: NA
clone_size: NA
j_call: TRBJ1-1

cdr3_nt: TGTGCCAGCAGCTCCAGAAGAACCGCCGGGCTCAGCTCCTACAATGAGCAGTTCTTC
cdr3_aa: CASSSRRTAGLSSYNEQFF
v_call: TRBV7-8
d_call: NA
clone_size: NA
j_call: TRBJ2-1

cdr3_nt: TGTGCCAGCAGTTTAGCAGGGGAGGGCAAGGACTATGGCTACACCTTC
cdr3_aa: CASSLAGEGKDYGYTF
v_call: TRBV27
d_call: NA
clone_size: NA
j_call: TRBJ1-2

cdr3_nt: TGTGCCAGCAGTCCGAGGACAGGGTACACCGGGGAGCTGTTTTTT
cdr3_aa: CASSPRTGYTGELFF
v_call: TRBV27
d_call: TRBD1
clone_size: NA
j_call: TRBJ2-2

cdr3_nt: TGCGCCAGCAGCCAAGGTACCAGTTCTAGCACAGATACGCAGTATTTT
cdr3_aa: CASSQGTSSSTDTQYF
v_call: TRBV4-1
d_call: NA
clone_size: NA
j_call: TRBJ2-3